Sequencing of this T cell receptor beta chain was carried out in a study of cytomegalovirus exposure and HLA in healthy donors. Study-wide results and limits: Reports described diagnosis of cytomegalovirus status by the classifier as highly specific and sensitive.

Primers: 60 Vbeta forward and 13 Jbeta reverse. Method: immunoSEQ multiplex PCR; TCRdb's copy keeps in-frame clones and lacks some. The sample contains hundreds of thousands of clones, about 89% of which appear only once. Looked up from germline, CDR1 is SGHRS and CDR2 is YFSETQ. V trimming: 8 bases; J trimming: 5 bases; junction bases outside the gene matches: 6. The CDR3 contains 13 residues. Healthy individuals who donated bone marrow served as the donors. To note about this clone: Its antigen is still unknown.

The rearrangement joins TRBV5-1 to TRBJ2-5; 10 nucleotides agree with TRBD1. The clonotype comes from a woman aged 18-29 years in good health and CMV-seronegative. The source material was PBMCs. The CDR3 here is CASMDRGGETQYF. The CDR3 nucleotides read TGCGCCAGTATGGACAGGGGGGGGGAGACCCAGTACTTC.